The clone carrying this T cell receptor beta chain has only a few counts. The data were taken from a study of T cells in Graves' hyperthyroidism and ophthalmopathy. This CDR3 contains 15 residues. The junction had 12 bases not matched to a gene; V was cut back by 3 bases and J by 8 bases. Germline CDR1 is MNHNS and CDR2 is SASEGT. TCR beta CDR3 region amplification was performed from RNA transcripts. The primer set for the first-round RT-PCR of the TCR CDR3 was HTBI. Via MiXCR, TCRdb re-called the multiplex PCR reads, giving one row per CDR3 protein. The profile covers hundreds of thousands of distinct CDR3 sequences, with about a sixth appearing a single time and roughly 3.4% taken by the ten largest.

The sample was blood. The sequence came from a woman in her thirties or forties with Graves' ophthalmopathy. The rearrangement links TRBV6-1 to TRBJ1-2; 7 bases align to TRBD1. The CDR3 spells CASSDLWTGSGGYTF. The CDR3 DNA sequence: TGTGCCAGCAGTGACCTGTGGACAGGCTCGGGGGGCTACACCTTC.